The 30 T cell receptor beta chains in this list originate from one sample, sequenced in a study of vaccination and CD4 T cells after COVID-19. Documented treatment: approximately 11-day PBMC culture with coronavirus spike peptide pools or control peptides (ViraFEST assay). The Oncomine TCR Beta short-read assay was applied to DNA of cultured CD4+ T cells. Using its own MiXCR run on the PCR reads, TCRdb lists one record per CDR3 protein. This table holds around 21,000 distinct CDR3 sequences, 60% found once. Which antigens these TCRs recognize remains unknown. The sequences come from CD4+ T cells from blood, cultured in vitro, collected after SARS-CoV-2 vaccination. The origin of the receptors is a human donor who had recovered from COVID-19.

This chain links TRBV11-3 with TRBJ2-3; D unclear. This CDR3 region has 13 residues. V lost 2 bases and J 8 bases, leaving 11 bases between the germline ends. Germline-derived CDR1 and CDR2 are SGHNT and YENEEA. The CDR3 is CASSLSRVSTQYF. The CDR3 coding sequence is TGTGCCAGCAGCTTAAGCCGGGTTTCTACGCAGTATTTT.

The chain joins TRBV5-4 to TRBJ2-7; D could derive from TRBD1 or TRBD2 (5 bases each). There are 15 residues in the CDR3. The V gene's germline CDR1 is SGHNT and CDR2 YYREEE (reference sequence). The V end was cut by 4 bases, the J end by 2 bases, with 16 bases between. This chain's CDR3 is CASSPTWGSAYEQYF. The CDR3 coding sequence is TGTGCCAGCAGCCCCACGTGGGGGTCCGCCTACGAGCAGTACTTC.

The chain recombines TRBV7-2 with TRBJ2-3, with D maybe TRBD1 (6 bases). From germline, CDR1 is SGHTA and CDR2 FQGNSA. V lost 1 base and J lost 0, with 8 bases in between. There are 15 residues in the CDR3. The CDR3 spells CASSLVRGSTDTQYF. The DNA of the CDR3 is TGTGCCAGCAGCTTAGTCAGGGGAAGCACAGATACGCAGTATTTT. The whole variable domain, remainder taken from reference TRBV7-2 and TRBJ2-3, is GAGVSQSPSNKVTEKGKDVELRCDPISGHTALYWYRQSLGQGLEFLIYFQGNSAPDKSGLPSDRFSAERTGGSVSTLTIQRTQQEDSAVYLCASSLVRGSTDTQYFGPGTRLTVL.

The count of this clonotype is one. J is TRBJ1-3 and V is TRBV20-1; D might be TRBD1 (5 bases). Between the trimmed V and J ends, which lost 6 bases and 3 bases, there was a span of 21 bases. CDR3 length: 16 amino acids. Germline V CDR1 and CDR2: DFQATT, SNEGSKA (reference sequence). CDR3: CSAPPVGEDNGNTIYF. The CDR3 coding sequence is TGCAGTGCCCCCCCTGTAGGGGAGGATAATGGAAACACCATATATTTT.

The chain uses TRBV19 and TRBJ2-3; TRBD2 is a possible D gene (6 bases). CDR1 is LNHDA, CDR2 SQIVND, per germline (reference sequence). This CDR3 comprises 15 residues. V gave up 7 bases and J gave up 3 bases, with 17 bases separating them. The CDR3 loop is CASTFGSSGTDTQYF. In DNA, the CDR3 is TGTGCCAGTACGTTCGGGTCCAGCGGGACAGATACGCAGTATTTT. Based on the CDR3 plus reference TRBV19 and TRBJ2-3, the full variable domain is DGGITQSPKYLFRKEGQNVTLSCEQNLNHDAMYWYRQDPGQGLRLIYYSQIVNDFQKGDIAEGYSVSREKKESFPLTVTSAQKNPTAFYLCASTFGSSGTDTQYFGPGTRLTVL.

V is TRBV6-5 and J is TRBJ2-5; the match to TRBD2 covers 10 bases. V dropped 3 bases and J dropped 1; count of bases not matched to a gene: 5. In germline, CDR1 is MNHEY, CDR2 SVGAGI. The CDR3 has 16 residues. CDR3: CASSYGPSGGQETQYF. DNA of the CDR3: TGTGCCAGCAGTTATGGCCCTAGCGGGGGCCAAGAGACCCAGTACTTC.

The chain recombines TRBV20-1 with TRBJ2-2; D gene ambiguous. The length of the CDR3 is 13 residues. V lost 4 bases to trimming and J lost 1 base, with 7 bases between them. The germline V gene encodes CDR1 DFQATT and CDR2 SNEGSKA (reference sequence). CDR3 bases: TGCAGTGCTAACAAGGGGAACACCGGGGAGCTGTTTTTT. It is translated as CSANKGNTGELFF.

The chain recombines TRBV9 with TRBJ2-5, with 7 nucleotides matching TRBD2. Trimming took 1 base from V and 2 from J; bases not matched to a gene: 5. The CDR3 loop spans 15 amino acids. Germline V gene sequence: CDR1 SGDLS, CDR2 YYNGEE. In DNA form, the CDR3 reads TGTGCCAGCAGCGTAAGGGCTAGCGGACAAGAGACCCAGTACTTC. It specifies CASSVRASGQETQYF.

The chain links TRBV6-1 to TRBJ2-2; D is tentatively TRBD1 or TRBD2 (5 bases each). The CDR3 is 13 residues long. CDR1 is MNHNS and CDR2 is SASEGT in the germline V gene. V was shortened by 3 bases and J by 8 bases, with 10 bases between the two germline ends. DNA of the CDR3: TGTGCCAGCAGTGACAGGGACCGAGGGGAGCTGTTTTTT. Translating gives CASSDRDRGELFF.

The rearrangement links TRBV6-1 to TRBJ2-2; 7 bases line up with TRBD1. Germline CDR1 reads MNHNS; CDR2 reads SASEGT. J gave up 1 base and V 6 bases, and 5 bases lay outside the gene matches. This CDR3 spans 15 amino acids. The CDR3 DNA reads TGTGCCAGCAGCCGCCAGGGGGTGAACACCGGGGAGCTGTTTTTT. As protein: CASSRQGVNTGELFF.

The V call is TRBV11-2, the J call TRBJ1-1; D is unresolved. The germline CDR1 and CDR2 sequences are SGHAT and FQNNGV. Trimming removed 1 base at V and 0 bases at J, with 15 bases between. The CDR3 spans 17 residues. The CDR3 DNA reads as TGTGCCAGCAGCTTAGGCCTAGGTGGCAGGCTGAACACTGAAGCTTTCTTT. Protein: CASSLGLGGRLNTEAFF.

This clonotype was observed a handful of times. V is TRBV2 and J is TRBJ1-6; TRBD1 might be the D (5 bases). Per the germline V gene, CDR1 is SNHLY and CDR2 is FYNNEI. This CDR3 region has 14 residues. V was cut by 6 bases and J by 7 bases, with 13 bases left in between. The chain's CDR3 is CASSGTSTNSPLHF. The CDR3 region has the DNA TGTGCCAGCAGCGGGACCTCCACCAATTCACCCCTCCACTTT.

The chain employs TRBV7-9 and TRBJ2-3; 14 bases align to TRBD2. Trimming took 8 bases from V and 3 from J; bases not matched to a gene: 7. The germline gives CDR1 SEHNR, CDR2 FQNEAQ (reference sequence). The CDR3 contains 16 residues. CDR3 DNA sequence: TGTGCCAGCTCCCGACTAGCGGGGGGGTTGACAGATACGCAGTATTTT. This encodes CASSRLAGGLTDTQYF.

The chain recombines TRBV6-1 with TRBJ2-7; 7 positions agree with TRBD1. This CDR3 comprises 13 residues. CDR1 and CDR2 (germline): MNHNS, SASEGT. Losses at the gene ends were 6 bases for V and 9 bases for J; bases not matched to a gene: 11. The chain's CDR3 is CASRPRQGARQYF. For the CDR3, the DNA is TGTGCCAGCAGGCCTCGACAGGGCGCCCGGCAGTACTTC.

In this sample, this clonotype turned up a few times. This rearrangement joins TRBV27 to TRBJ1-2; 7 positions match TRBD1. The CDR3 has 15 amino acids. V lost 3 bases, J lost 8 bases, and 12 bases stayed unmatched. The V gene's germline CDR1 is MNHEY and CDR2 SMNVEV (reference sequence). The CDR3: CASSFGQGEPGGYTF. CDR3 coding DNA: TGTGCCAGCAGTTTTGGGCAGGGGGAACCAGGAGGCTACACCTTC.

This rearrangement joins TRBV6-2 or TRBV6-3 to TRBJ1-1, with 7 positions matching TRBD1. The CDR3 loop spans 16 amino acids. Germline CDR1 MNHEY, CDR2 SVGEGT. With V trimmed by 5 bases and J by 7 bases, 16 bases remained unmatched. The CDR3: CASSRAGQGVSNEAFF. The DNA for the CDR3 is TGTGCCAGCAGTCGAGCAGGGCAGGGGGTGTCTAATGAAGCTTTCTTT.

For this clonotype: One end of the junction does not line up with germline, which may come from a read error. V is TRBV20-1 and J is TRBJ1-1, with D unclear. Germline values: CDR1 DFQATT, CDR2 SNEGSKA (reference sequence). The CDR3 totals 11 residues. CDR3 protein: CSAGENTEAFF. CDR3 nucleotides: TGCAGTGCTGGAGAGAACACTGAAGCTTTCTTT.

The V call is TRBV30, the J call TRBJ2-3; D unresolved. Germline V CDR1 and CDR2: GTSNPN, SVGIG (reference sequence). This CDR3 has 15 amino acids. V dropped 0 bases and J dropped 0 bases, with 10 bases sitting between them. This CDR3 is CAWSVVAPSTDTQYF. CDR3 bases: TGTGCCTGGAGTGTGGTCGCCCCTAGCACAGATACGCAGTATTTT.

The gene calls are TRBV19 and TRBJ1-2; D call uncertain. V dropped 3 bases and J dropped 0 bases, with 11 bases sitting between them. There are 15 residues in the CDR3. CDR1 is LNHDA, CDR2 SQIVND, per germline (reference sequence). The CDR3 sequence is CASSIGGRANYGYTF. For the CDR3, the DNA is TGTGCCAGTAGTATTGGAGGTCGGGCTAACTATGGCTACACCTTC.

A single count supports this clonotype. The junction departs from germline at one end; a sequencing error may be responsible. The rearrangement uses TRBV5-4 and TRBJ1-1, with D possibly TRBD1 on 5 matching bases. The germline V gene encodes CDR1 SGHNT and CDR2 YYREEE (reference sequence). The CDR3 length is 13 residues. As DNA, the CDR3 is TGTGCCAGCAGCTTCTCAGGGAACTCTGAAGCTTTCTTT. Its translation: CASSFSGNSEAFF.

The J gene is TRBJ2-7, the V gene TRBV6-1, with 10 bases identical to TRBD2. The CDR3 spans 13 residues. J was trimmed by 6 bases and V by 7 bases; bases with no gene match: 6. CDR1 MNHNS and CDR2 SASEGT come from the germline V gene. CDR3 residues: CASNIAGGVEQYF. The CDR3 DNA is TGTGCCAGCAACATAGCGGGAGGAGTCGAGCAGTACTTC.

This clonotype has more than one count but fewer than ten. The V and J genes are TRBV15 and TRBJ2-2; D is perhaps TRBD2 (6 bases). Germline CDR1 and CDR2: LNHNV and YYDKDF (reference sequence). V shed 11 bases and J shed 1 base, with 14 bases lying between them. The CDR3 has 14 residues. CDR3: CASGEGRNTGELFF. CDR3 sequence (DNA): TGTGCCTCGGGGGAAGGGCGGAACACCGGGGAGCTGTTTTTT. The full variable domain, completed using reference TRBV15 and TRBJ2-2, is DAMVIQNPRYQVTQFGKPVTLSCSQTLNHNVMYWYQQKSSQAPKLLFHYYDKDFNNEADTPDNFQSRRPNTSFCFLDIRSPGLGDTAMYLCASGEGRNTGELFFGEGSRLTVL.

The genes are TRBV28 and TRBJ2-5; 7 bases line up with TRBD2. The CDR3 is made up of 15 amino acids. V lost 4 bases and J lost 4; bases outside the gene matches: 9. Per the germline V gene, CDR1 is MDHEN and CDR2 is SYDVKM. The CDR3 protein is CASSWGTGGGETQYF. Written as DNA, the CDR3 is TGTGCCAGCAGTTGGGGGACTGGGGGGGGAGAGACCCAGTACTTC.

CDR3 coding DNA: TGTGCCAGCAGTCCGCCCCGACTCGTGCAGTACTTC. It is translated as CASSPPRLVQYF. This sequence joins TRBV6-2 or TRBV6-3 and TRBJ2-7; D uncertain. Germline values: CDR1 MNHEY, CDR2 SVGEGT. This CDR3 has 12 amino acids. V lost 5 bases to trimming and J lost 9 bases, with 14 bases between them.

The chain employs TRBV6-2 or TRBV6-3 and TRBJ2-5; 13 bases are shared with TRBD2. Trimming at V came to 8 bases and at J to 1 base, leaving 1 base not matched to a gene. The CDR3 covers 14 residues. Germline values: CDR1 MNHEY, CDR2 SVGEGT. CDR3 nucleotides: TGTGCCAGCCGACTAGCGGGGGGCCAAGAGACCCAGTACTTC. It translates to CASRLAGGQETQYF.

This clonotype was seen more than once but under ten times. The J gene is TRBJ2-2, the V gene TRBV20-1; possible D gene TRBD2, 5 bases. Germline-derived CDR1 and CDR2 are DFQATT and SNEGSKA (reference sequence). V shed 5 bases and J shed 0 bases, with 10 bases lying between them. This CDR3 region has 14 residues. CDR3 nucleotide sequence: TGCAGTGCTCTCAGCGGAACGAACACCGGGGAGCTGTTTTTT. Translation: CSALSGTNTGELFF.

The chain joins TRBV30 to TRBJ1-2; TRBD1 might be the D (6 bases). This CDR3 contains 13 residues. CDR1 and CDR2 from the germline V gene are GTSNPN and SVGIG (reference sequence). Trimming removed 3 bases at V and 4 bases at J, with 12 bases between. The CDR3 bases are TGTGCCTGGAGGGACAGCGGACTCTATGGCTACACCTTC. This translates into CAWRDSGLYGYTF.

The CDR3: CASSYPAGLAPHEQYF. The CDR3 nucleotides are TGTGCCAGCAGTTACCCAGCGGGACTAGCGCCCCACGAGCAGTACTTC. The V gene is TRBV6-2 or TRBV6-3, the J gene TRBJ2-7; 10 bases agree with TRBD2. The CDR3 is 16 amino acids. Germline V gene data show CDR1 as MNHEY and CDR2 as SVGEGT. With V trimmed by 2 bases and J by 5 bases, 9 bases remained unmatched.

This sequence joins TRBV7-6 and TRBJ2-3; D uncertain. V lost 2 bases to trimming and J lost 8 bases, with 11 bases between them. From germline, CDR1 is SGHVS and CDR2 FNYEAQ. The CDR3 is made up of 13 amino acids. The CDR3 is CASSLKHFSTQYF. In DNA, the CDR3 is TGTGCCAGCAGCTTAAAGCACTTCTCTACGCAGTATTTT.

The rearrangement joins TRBV7-8 to TRBJ2-3; 8 positions match TRBD1. The V segment lost 4 bases and the J segment 4 bases; nucleotides outside the gene matches: 10. This CDR3 region has 16 residues. CDR1 and CDR2 from the germline V gene are SGHVS and FQNEAQ. Written as DNA, the CDR3 is TGTGCCAGCAGCTCCGCGACAGGGGTTGGCGCAGATACGCAGTATTTT. It yields the protein CASSSATGVGADTQYF. The variable domain in full, with the rest retrieved from reference TRBV7-8 and TRBJ2-3, is GAGVSQSPRYKVAKRGQDVALRCDPISGHVSLFWYQQALGQGPEFLTYFQNEAQLDKSGLPSDRFFAERPEGSVSTLKIQRTQQEDSAVYLCASSSATGVGADTQYFGPGTRLTVL.